This entry lists 31 T cell receptor beta chains sequenced from one sample in a study of vaccination and CD4 T cells after COVID-19. The treatment is: roughly 10-day PBMC culture with coronavirus spike peptide pools or control peptides (ViraFEST assay). Researchers used the Oncomine TCR Beta short-read assay to sequence DNA from cultured CD4+ T cells. TCRdb re-called the PCR reads through MiXCR, storing one row per CDR3 protein. The table shows about 21,000 distinct CDR3 sequences, with about 50% occurring only once. These receptors lack a known antigen. Material for sequencing was CD4+ T cells from blood, cultured in vitro. All receptors come from a human donor who had recovered from COVID-19.

Only a few counts were recorded for this clonotype. This chain joins TRBV2 and TRBJ1-2; D possibly corresponds to TRBD1 (5 bases). CDR1 and CDR2 (germline): SNHLY, FYNNEI. V was clipped by 4 bases and J by 6 bases, with 9 bases between them. This CDR3 spans 12 amino acids. CDR3 amino acids: CASSAGENGYTF. The DNA for the CDR3 is TGTGCCAGCAGTGCGGGGGAAAATGGCTACACCTTC.

The rearrangement links TRBV23-1 to TRBJ1-5; possibly TRBD1 for D (6 bases). TRBV23-1 is known as an ORF, though its function is uncertain. The CDR3 is made up of 16 amino acids. Trimming took 7 bases from V and 6 from J, leaving 22 bases between them. CDR3 in amino acids: CASTTGIPFAVQPQHF. CDR3 nucleotides: TGCGCCAGCACCACAGGGATCCCCTTCGCGGTTCAGCCCCAGCATTTT.

The table lists this clonotype with a few counts. The chain couples TRBV29-1 to TRBJ1-5; TRBD1 matches 7 bases. The CDR3 runs to 14 residues. Looked up from germline, CDR1 is SQVTM and CDR2 is ANQGSEA. After removal of 7 bases from V and 1 base from J, the junction contained 7 bases not matched to a gene. In nucleotides, the CDR3 is TGCAGCGCTGCACAGGGACAGAGCAATCAGCCCCAGCATTTT. Its protein product is CSAAQGQSNQPQHF.

This clonotype showed up just a few times. The chain joins TRBV5-1 to TRBJ2-7; 8 bases align to TRBD1. Germline assignment: CDR1 SGHRS and CDR2 YFSETQ. V dropped 4 bases and J dropped 1; count of bases not matched to a gene: 4. There are 14 residues in the CDR3. The CDR3 region is CASSTTGGSYEQYF. The CDR3 bases are TGCGCCAGCAGCACCACAGGGGGGTCCTACGAGCAGTACTTC.

The sample holds a few counts of this clonotype. CDR3 in amino acids: CASSKGEENYGYTF. In DNA form, the CDR3 reads TGTGCCAGCAGCAAAGGGGAGGAGAACTATGGCTACACCTTC. This chain joins TRBV21-1 and TRBJ1-2. TRBV21-1 is a pseudogene locus. The CDR3 extends over 14 amino acids.

The chain joins TRBV15 to TRBJ1-2; D remains ambiguous. The CDR3 spans 12 residues. CDR1 and CDR2 (germline): LNHNV, YYDKDF (reference sequence). The V end lost 0 bases, the J end lost 3 bases, and 2 bases lay between the germline ends. The CDR3 reads CATSRDYYGYTF. Written as DNA, the CDR3 is TGTGCCACCAGCAGAGATTACTATGGCTACACCTTC.

J is TRBJ2-7 and V is TRBV11-3; 8 bases match TRBD1. J lost 0 bases, V lost 5 bases, and 6 bases had no gene match. CDR3 length equals 15 residues. Germline values: CDR1 SGHNT, CDR2 YENEEA. In nucleotides, the CDR3 is TGTGCCAGCAGCGATAACAGGGGGAACTCCTACGAGCAGTACTTC. Translated, it gives CASSDNRGNSYEQYF.

In this sample, this clonotype turned up a few times. The chain uses TRBV11-1 and TRBJ1-2; maybe TRBD1 (5 bases). V gave up 5 bases and J gave up 7 bases, with 17 bases separating them. Germline V gene sequence: CDR1 SGHAT, CDR2 FQDESV (reference sequence). The CDR3 is 14 amino acids. CDR3 coding DNA: TGTGCCAGCAGCCGTTTTGGGCCTGGGGCTGGCTACACCTTC. It yields the protein CASSRFGPGAGYTF.

The chain links TRBV7-2 to TRBJ1-5; the match to TRBD1 covers 10 bases. The CDR3 is made up of 15 amino acids. CDR1 SGHTA and CDR2 FQGNSA come from the germline V gene. Trimming at V came to 6 bases and at J to 2 bases, leaving 4 bases not matched to a gene. CDR3 sequence reads: CASRGTGERNQPQHF. DNA for the CDR3: TGTGCCAGCAGGGGGACAGGGGAGCGCAATCAGCCCCAGCATTTT.

This chain links TRBV7-9 with TRBJ2-5, with D possibly being TRBD2 (6 bases). V gave up 4 bases and J gave up 4 bases, with 13 bases separating them. The CDR3 sequence is 14 residues long. CDR1 and CDR2 from the germline V gene are SEHNR and FQNEAQ (reference sequence). In DNA, the CDR3 is TGTGCCAGCAGCTCCGGGAGAACGGGAGAGACCCAGTACTTC. Protein: CASSSGRTGETQYF.

The chain uses TRBV11-1 and TRBJ2-7; tentatively, D is TRBD2 (6 bases). The V gene's germline CDR1 is SGHAT and CDR2 FQDESV (reference sequence). This CDR3 contains 13 residues. Trimming removed 5 bases from V and 5 bases from J, with 13 bases in between. The CDR3 nucleotides read TGTGCCAGCAGCCAAAGACTAGTGGACGAGCAGTACTTC. Its translation is CASSQRLVDEQYF.

This clonotype appeared a few times. The chain joins TRBV20-1 to TRBJ1-5; TRBD1 matches 11 bases. Germline V gives CDR1 DFQATT, CDR2 SNEGSKA (reference sequence). This CDR3 contains 17 residues. The junction had 10 bases not matched to a gene; V was cut back by 0 bases and J by 6 bases. This CDR3 reads CSARDGRTGGMGQPQHF. For the CDR3, the DNA is TGCAGTGCTAGAGATGGTAGGACAGGGGGCATGGGTCAGCCCCAGCATTTT.

This clonotype was seen a few times. CDR3 sequence: CASTRDVGSYNSPLHF. CDR3 in DNA: TGTGCCAGTACTCGGGACGTTGGCTCCTATAATTCACCCCTCCACTTT. This rearrangement joins TRBV19 to TRBJ1-6, with D perhaps TRBD1 (5 bases). The CDR3 is 16 amino acids. The V end was cut by 7 bases, the J end by 0 bases, with 13 bases between. Germline V gene lookup returns CDR1 LNHDA and CDR2 SQIVND (reference sequence).

Only a few counts were recorded for this clonotype. The chain links TRBV7-9 to TRBJ1-2; TRBD1 aligns across 12 bases. The germline V gene has CDR1 SEHNR and CDR2 FQNEAQ (reference sequence). The V gene end was trimmed by 5 bases and the J gene end by 3 bases; junction bases not matched to a gene: 4. This CDR3 has 15 residues. The CDR3 sequence is CASSPRDRGHYGYTF. The CDR3 bases are TGTGCCAGCAGCCCGAGGGACAGGGGGCACTATGGCTACACCTTC.

This chain joins TRBV14 and TRBJ2-1; no definite D call. V was shortened by 2 bases and J by 15 bases, with 14 bases between the two germline ends. The germline CDR1 and CDR2 sequences are SGHDN and FVKESK. The CDR3 spans 12 residues. The CDR3 DNA follows: TGTGCCAGCAGCCAAATCCCATTGGTGTGGTTCTTC. Its protein is CASSQIPLVWFF.

The CDR3: CAWGWGRSPLHF. The CDR3 coding sequence is TGTGCCTGGGGATGGGGGCGTTCACCCCTCCACTTT. The rearrangement links TRBV30 to TRBJ1-6; possibly TRBD1 for D (6 bases). CDR1 and CDR2 from the germline V gene are GTSNPN and SVGIG (reference sequence). Trimming shortened V by 5 bases and J by 9 bases, and 11 bases separated the two germline ends. The CDR3 consists of 12 residues.

CDR3 loop: CASSPIREQYF. DNA for the CDR3: TGTGCCAGCAGCCCCATTAGGGAGCAGTACTTC. The gene calls are TRBV7-8 and TRBJ2-7, with no clear D. V shed 5 bases and J shed 7 bases, with 9 bases lying between them. Germline loops: CDR1 SGHVS, CDR2 FQNEAQ. The CDR3 is 11 residues long.

This sequence joins TRBV6-5 and TRBJ2-5, with 7 bases that match TRBD1. From germline, CDR1 is MNHEY and CDR2 SVGAGI. The trim removed 1 base at V and 2 bases at J, leaving 1 base unmatched. The CDR3 has 14 amino acids. CDR3 amino acids: CASSYLGQQETQYF. The CDR3 region has the DNA TGTGCCAGCAGTTACTTGGGACAGCAAGAGACCCAGTACTTC.

Notes on this clonotype: The junction shows a germline mismatch at one end, possibly a read error. The chain is built from TRBV12-3 or TRBV12-4 and TRBJ2-1; 10 nucleotides line up with TRBD2. This CDR3 comprises 18 residues. DNA for the CDR3: TGTGCCAGCACTTTACGCGTCGGGAGACTAGCGGGTTACAATGAGCAGTTCTTC. Amino acids: CASTLRVGRLAGYNEQFF.

This clonotype turned up a few times. The V gene is TRBV7-2, the J gene TRBJ2-7, with 10 nucleotides matching TRBD2. CDR1 is SGHTA and CDR2 is FQGNSA in the germline V gene. This CDR3 is 15 amino acids long. J lost 7 bases, V lost 2 bases, and 8 bases had no gene match. The CDR3 region has the DNA TGTGCCAGCAGCTTAATGGGACTAGCGTCCATAGAGCAGTACTTC. Encoded protein: CASSLMGLASIEQYF.

The gene calls are TRBV6-2 or TRBV6-3 and TRBJ1-1; D remains unclear. Trimming removed 6 bases from V and 0 bases from J, with 8 bases in between. CDR3 length equals 13 residues. Per the germline V gene, CDR1 is MNHEY and CDR2 is SVGEGT. Written as DNA, the CDR3 is TGTGCCAGCAGCCTCACAATGAACACTGAAGCTTTCTTT. As protein: CASSLTMNTEAFF.

This chain joins TRBV14 and TRBJ1-2; D call uncertain. V lost 0 bases to trimming and J lost 4 bases, with 18 bases between them. Germline V gives CDR1 SGHDN, CDR2 FVKESK. This CDR3 is built from 17 residues. The CDR3 region has the DNA TGTGCCAGCAGCCAAGAAGTACGTCCGCGGGATGGCTATGGCTACACCTTC. Encoded protein: CASSQEVRPRDGYGYTF.

The rearrangement uses TRBV20-1 and TRBJ2-1, with 9 bases matching TRBD2. This CDR3 is built from 15 residues. In germline, CDR1 is DFQATT, CDR2 SNEGSKA (reference sequence). With 1 base clipped from V and 3 bases from J, the junction kept 4 bases outside the gene matches. CDR3 protein: CSARGSSGNYNEQFF. CDR3 DNA sequence: TGCAGTGCTAGAGGCTCTAGCGGGAACTACAATGAGCAGTTCTTC.

The genes are TRBV28 and TRBJ1-2; weak D call: TRBD1 (6 bases). The CDR3 has 14 residues. With 6 bases removed from V and 7 bases from J, the gap between germline ends came to 18 bases. The germline V gene encodes CDR1 MDHEN and CDR2 SYDVKM. The CDR3 bases are TGTGCCAGCAGGGGACGGACAGTTTTTGGTGGCTACACCTTC. Translation gives CASRGRTVFGGYTF.

The rearrangement uses TRBV28 and TRBJ1-2, with 7 bases matching TRBD1. The CDR3 has 13 residues. From germline, CDR1 is MDHEN and CDR2 SYDVKM. Unmatched junction bases numbered 11, after V lost 6 bases and J lost 10 bases. The CDR3 is CASRQTNRGLYTF. The CDR3 region has the DNA TGTGCCAGCAGACAGACCAACAGGGGTCTCTACACCTTC.

The table lists this clonotype with a few counts. This chain connects TRBV27 to TRBJ1-6, with 8 bases that match TRBD1. The CDR3 covers 14 residues. Germline CDR1 reads MNHEY; CDR2 reads SMNVEV (reference sequence). V dropped 6 bases and J dropped 9; count of bases not matched to a gene: 7. For the CDR3, the DNA is TGTGCCAGCAGGGTAGACAGGGGTGCTTCACCCCTCCACTTT. Translating gives CASRVDRGASPLHF.

The chain couples TRBV15 to TRBJ1-2, with TRBD1 matching over 9 bases. V dropped 1 base and J dropped 4; count of bases not matched to a gene: 7. The CDR3 extends over 16 amino acids. Germline CDR1 reads LNHNV; CDR2 reads YYDKDF (reference sequence). The CDR3 sequence is CATSRGGRDRAYGYTF. CDR3 nucleotides: TGTGCCACCAGCAGAGGCGGACGGGACAGGGCCTATGGCTACACCTTC.

The chain employs TRBV7-2 and TRBJ1-5; TRBD1 might be the D (5 bases). Trimming stripped 4 bases from V and 4 bases from J, with 14 bases between. CDR1 and CDR2 from the germline V gene are SGHTA and FQGNSA. This CDR3 is 15 amino acids long. The CDR3 spells CASSYETEGNQPQHF. CDR3 in DNA: TGTGCCAGCAGCTACGAGACGGAGGGGAATCAGCCCCAGCATTTT.

The rearrangement joins TRBV10-1 to TRBJ1-1, with D perhaps matching TRBD1 (6 bases). The V gene's germline CDR1 is WNHNN and CDR2 SYGVQD (reference sequence). Trimming took 3 bases from V and 1 from J, leaving 18 bases between them. The CDR3 sequence is 17 residues long. CDR3 DNA: TGCGCCAGCAGTGAAGCCATTCGAGGGGGGAGGAACACTGAAGCTTTCTTT. It codes for CASSEAIRGGRNTEAFF.

This rearrangement joins TRBV20-1 to TRBJ2-4; TRBD2 aligns across 7 bases. Germline loops: CDR1 DFQATT, CDR2 SNEGSKA (reference sequence). The CDR3 sequence is 14 residues long. In DNA form, the CDR3 reads TGCAGCCCCTGGCGGGGGACGCTATCGGACATTCAGTACTTC. Translation: CSPWRGTLSDIQYF.

In this sample, this clonotype turned up a few times. V and J are TRBV5-1 and TRBJ1-2; D gene ambiguous. The CDR3 spans 15 residues. Trimming removed 0 bases at V and 5 bases at J, with 14 bases between. Germline CDR1 and CDR2: SGHRS and YFSETQ. As DNA, the CDR3 is TGCGCCAGCAGCTTGGGGTCCGGAGACTTTTATGGCTACACCTTC. Translating it yields CASSLGSGDFYGYTF.